This T cell receptor beta chain stems from a study of blood T cell repertoires in COVID-19. Profiled with immunoSEQ multiplex PCR; TCRdb holds only in-frame clones, not every one. This table has about 98,000 clones, 70% to 90% appearing once. CDR1 is LGHDT and CDR2 is YNNKEL in the germline V gene (reference sequence). The CDR3 is 15 residues long. J lost 1 base, V lost 4 bases, and 3 bases had no gene match. This TCR came from a man between 60 and 75 years old with acute or convalescent COVID-19. Material for sequencing was peripheral blood. The chain uses TRBV3-1 (or the pseudogene TRBV3-2) and TRBJ2-2, with 7 bases aligning to TRBD1. The CDR3 reads CASSPWDRNTGELFF. CDR3 sequence (DNA): TGTGCCAGCAGCCCCTGGGACAGGAACACCGGGGAGCTGTTTTTT.